This TCR beta chain was sequenced during a study of identifying expanded T cells in peripheral blood. Study findings and constraints: Approximately 2-week clone count variance significantly increased as total template count grew. Technical replicates showed roughly 1.2 changed clones; about 2 weeks 15 to 20; four weeks 19.

A note on this clone: Its specificity is not known.

This CDR3 comprises 12 residues. Trimming took off 3 bases at V and 0 bases at J, with 3 bases between the two ends. The V gene's germline CDR1 is SQVTM and CDR2 ANQGSEA. Healthy donors had no documented immune events, such as infections, while sampled. Profiling relied on immunoSEQ multiplex PCR, and the TCRdb table lists in-frame clones only, not all of them. The sample comprises over 85,000 clones, approximately 90% of which are singletons, and roughly an eighth rests with the top ten. J is TRBJ1-3 and V is TRBV29-1, with D unresolved. The source material was blood. The TCR sequence derives from a person between 18 and 70 years old in good health. The CDR3 loop is CSVEFSGNTIYF. The CDR3 nucleotides are TGCAGCGTTGAGTTCTCTGGAAACACCATATATTTT.